This T cell receptor beta chain stems from a study of blood T cell repertoires in COVID-19. Study-wide background: COVID-19 samples collected from the United States, Italy and Spain covered acute and convalescent phases. T cells, B-cell-depleted T cells, or PBMCs provided the cDNA or gDNA that served as material.

V was clipped by 2 bases and J by 1 base; unmatched bases: 8. Germline V gene data show CDR1 as SGHTA and CDR2 as FQGNSA. The CDR3 covers 17 residues. Methods used by the authors: Counts of nucleated cells, estimated from reference gene primer amplification, were obtained. Some clones are missing from TCRdb's copy, which holds only in-frame ones; the method was immunoSEQ multiplex PCR. Clone size and V and J calls were adopted from that table, with D and trimming inferred from the DNA. The data hold hundreds of thousands of clones, with about four fifths observed a single time. Sequencing used peripheral blood. The receptor was isolated from a middle-aged woman with active or convalescent COVID-19. The chain carries TRBV7-2 and TRBJ1-2; the match to TRBD1 covers 9 bases. The CDR3 is CASSLKSRDRDNYGYTF. CDR3 DNA: TGTGCCAGCAGCTTAAAATCCCGGGACAGGGATAACTATGGCTACACCTTC.